What follows is one T cell receptor (beta chain) and its context. Antigen unknown. The data were obtained in a study of CD8+ T cells in alopecia areata. Background on the study: Tofacitinib lasted 6 to 18 months, then 6 months off drug.

Overall study results and limits: Clonality exceeded that of normal scalp in lesional scalp, most notably in alopecia totalis/universalis.

There are 15 residues in the CDR3. V shed 6 bases and J shed 4 bases, with 16 bases lying between them. From germline, CDR1 is ENHRY and CDR2 SYGVKD. The treatment denotes: oral pan-JAK inhibitor, 5-10 mg twice daily. PBMC-derived CD4+ and CD8+ T cells were sorted. The sequencing template was cDNA reverse transcribed from extracted RNA. TCRdb keeps only in-frame clones here, not all; method: immunoSEQ multiplex PCR. Of under 350,000 clones listed, about three fifths are singletons. The V call is TRBV10-3, the J call TRBJ1-5; possible D gene TRBD1, 6 bases. The sequence came from a human donor with alopecia areata. The sample here was CD4+ T cells sorted from blood, taken at week 24, from a patient treated with tofacitinib. As DNA, the CDR3 is TGTGCCATCAGCCCAAGATGGGACACTAATCAGCCCCAGCATTTT. It codes for CAISPRWDTNQPQHF.